This T cell receptor beta chain was observed in a study of beta chain features in type 1 diabetes. Study-wide results and limits: High TCR expression in some cells could lead to their over-representation in cDNA sequencing. Significant though moderate, a shortening of TCRB CDR3s appeared in all four CD4+ subsets of Type 1 diabetes patients.

Germline assignment: CDR1 MNHEY and CDR2 SMNVEV (reference sequence). V lost 5 bases and J 1 base, leaving 16 bases between the germline ends. This CDR3 has 16 residues. Each of the sorted populations had a purity greater than 95%. TCRB transcripts that were expressed got sequenced, as all of the isolated RNA had been reverse transcribed. Sequencing was performed with immunoSEQ multiplex PCR; in TCRdb, only in-frame clones are kept and a portion is missing. The table lists 300,000 to 400,000 clones, 9.5% to 10% of them singletons. This clone was counted a few times. Its antigen is as yet unknown. This clonotype was sampled from a man aged 30-40 years with type 1 diabetes. The genes are TRBV27 and TRBJ2-3; tentative D call: TRBD2 (7 bases). Specimen: central memory CD4+ T cells from blood. CDR3 protein: CASSPRGGVGTDTQYF. CDR3 nucleotide sequence: TGTGCCAGCAGTCCGAGGGGGGGGGTTGGCACAGATACGCAGTATTTT.